Shown below are 22 T cell receptor beta chains from a single sample sequenced in a study of T cell responses to AZD1222 COVID-19 vaccine. The assay was immunoSEQ multiplex PCR, and TCRdb's table has in-frame clones only and misses some. The profile shows roughly 180,000 clones, approximately 90% of them singletons. The sample here was peripheral blood, taken 28 days after the second AZD1222 dose. These receptors all come from an adult who received the AZD1222 COVID-19 vaccine.

The chain combines TRBV7-2 with TRBJ1-2; 7 bases fit TRBD1. CDR3 size: 14 residues. The germline gives CDR1 SGHTA, CDR2 FQGNSA. Trimming cost V 3 bases and J 7 bases; bases outside gene matches: 8. The CDR3: CASSFRDRSVGYTF. In DNA, the CDR3 is TGTGCCAGCAGCTTTCGGGACAGATCGGTTGGCTACACCTTC.

This chain joins TRBV6-5 and TRBJ1-5; 9 bases fit TRBD1. Germline V gene sequence: CDR1 MNHEY, CDR2 SVGAGI. After removal of 6 bases from V and 4 bases from J, the junction contained 7 bases not matched to a gene. The CDR3 runs to 15 residues. CDR3 region: CASSPPGTGNQPQHF. CDR3 DNA sequence: TGTGCCAGCAGCCCACCCGGGACAGGGAATCAGCCCCAGCATTTT.

The chain is built from TRBV5-1 and TRBJ2-1; D may be TRBD1 (5 bases). CDR1 is SGHRS and CDR2 is YFSETQ in the germline V gene. Deletions cut 0 bases from V and 2 bases from J, with 9 bases between. CDR3 size: 15 residues. CDR3 amino acids: CASSLGVGPYNEQFF. The CDR3 nucleotides read TGCGCCAGCAGCTTGGGGGTGGGGCCCTACAATGAGCAGTTCTTC. Using reference TRBV5-1 and TRBJ2-1 for the parts outside the CDR3, the full variable domain is KAGVTQTPRYLIKTRGQQVTLSCSPISGHRSVSWYQQTPGQGLQFLFEYFSETQRNKGNFPGRFSGRQFSNSRSEMNVSTLELGDSALYLCASSLGVGPYNEQFFGPGTRLTVL.

V gene TRBV28 combines with J gene TRBJ1-3; unclear D gene. This CDR3 spans 14 amino acids. CDR1 is MDHEN, CDR2 SYDVKM, per germline. Trimming pared 3 bases from V and 1 base from J, leaving 7 bases between. The CDR3 loop is CASSLRESGNTIYF. DNA for the CDR3: TGTGCCAGCAGTTTGAGGGAATCTGGAAACACCATATATTTT.

This chain joins TRBV7-8 and TRBJ2-6, with TRBD1 identical over 9 bases. V shed 2 bases and J 1 base; nucleotides not matched to a gene: 3. Germline loops: CDR1 SGHVS, CDR2 FQNEAQ. CDR3 length equals 17 residues. The CDR3 DNA sequence: TGTGCCAGCAGCTTACTCGGACAGGGGTCTGGGGCCAACGTCCTGACTTTC. Protein sequence: CASSLLGQGSGANVLTF.

CDR3 residues: CASSSYIGGTGELFF. DNA of the CDR3: TGTGCCAGCAGCTCCTATATCGGAGGGACCGGGGAGCTGTTTTTT. This chain joins TRBV11-2 and TRBJ2-2; a possible D gene is TRBD2 (6 bases). V was clipped by 4 bases and J by 5 bases, with 14 bases between them. The CDR3 length is 15 residues. Germline V gives CDR1 SGHAT, CDR2 FQNNGV.

This chain connects TRBV14 to TRBJ2-3; D might be TRBD1 or TRBD2, each matching 5 bases. The length of the CDR3 is 12 residues. Trimming removed 1 base from V and 6 bases from J, with 5 bases in between. Looked up from germline, CDR1 is SGHDN and CDR2 is FVKESK. The CDR3 region has the DNA TGTGCCAGCAGCCAAGGGGGGGATACGCAGTATTTT. The encoded protein is CASSQGGDTQYF.

Comment on this clone: The junction and the germline gene differ at one end; a read error may be behind it. The V and J genes are TRBV6-1 and TRBJ1-5; D call uncertain. Germline-derived CDR1 and CDR2 are MNHNS and SASEGT. The CDR3 extends over 16 amino acids. CDR3 DNA: TGTGCCAGTAGTGAACTCGGGTTATCGAGGGATCAGCCCCAGCATTTT. Translated, it gives CASSELGLSRDQPQHF.

The J gene is TRBJ1-4, the V gene TRBV6-1; D gene uncertain. In germline, CDR1 is MNHNS, CDR2 SASEGT. The CDR3 runs to 16 residues. With 3 bases removed from V and 4 bases from J, the gap between germline ends came to 15 bases. The CDR3 spells CASSDLLLNFNEKLFF. The CDR3 DNA sequence: TGTGCCAGCAGTGATCTACTACTGAATTTTAATGAAAAACTGTTTTTT.

J is TRBJ1-2 and V is TRBV6-2 or TRBV6-3; unclear D gene. Germline-derived CDR1 and CDR2 are MNHEY and SVGEGT. V was trimmed by 5 bases and J by 4 bases, leaving 17 bases between them. This CDR3 comprises 15 residues. As DNA, the CDR3 is TGTGCCAGCAGTCCCCCCCGCCAAGGCGTCTATGGCTACACCTTC. Protein: CASSPPRQGVYGYTF.

The V call is TRBV6-5, the J call TRBJ1-1; no clear D. This CDR3 has 14 amino acids. The ends were cut back, 6 bases at V and 1 base at J, with 12 bases in the middle. Germline V lookup: CDR1 MNHEY, CDR2 SVGAGI. The CDR3, as DNA: TGTGCCAGCAGACGTCGGCGACAGAACACTGAAGCTTTCTTT. It is translated as CASRRRRQNTEAFF.

This clone was picked up a small number of times. The chain links TRBV7-8 to TRBJ2-2; 11 bases are a match to TRBD2. Germline V gene lookup returns CDR1 SGHVS and CDR2 FQNEAQ. J was trimmed by 6 bases and V by 7 bases; bases with no gene match: 13. The CDR3 covers 17 residues. The CDR3 DNA reads TGTGCCAGCAAAGGCTCCGTTAGCGGGAGGGCCTCCGGGGAGCTGTTTTTT. Amino acids: CASKGSVSGRASGELFF.

V usage is TRBV28 and J usage is TRBJ1-2, with a possible D match to TRBD1 (6 bases). Germline V lookup: CDR1 MDHEN, CDR2 SYDVKM. V lost 6 bases, J lost 5 bases, and 16 bases lay in between. CDR3 length: 14 amino acids. The CDR3 loop reads CASRYGQITYGYTF. The CDR3 region has the DNA TGTGCCAGCAGGTATGGACAGATTACTTATGGCTACACCTTC.

The V gene is TRBV28, the J gene TRBJ1-3, with D uncertain. Trimming removed 6 bases at V and 6 bases at J, with 6 bases between. The CDR3 has 11 residues. Germline values: CDR1 MDHEN, CDR2 SYDVKM. CDR3 DNA sequence: TGTGCCAGCAGGGGTGCAAACACCATATATTTT. This encodes CASRGANTIYF.

This clone has just one count. The V and J genes are TRBV9 and TRBJ2-1, with 10 bases lining up with TRBD2. The CDR3 runs 15 residues. The V gene end was trimmed by 0 bases and the J gene end by 4 bases; junction bases not matched to a gene: 1. Germline-derived CDR1 and CDR2 are SGDLS and YYNGEE. For the CDR3, the DNA is TGTGCCAGCAGCGTAGAACTAGCGGGATACAATGAGCAGTTCTTC. This encodes CASSVELAGYNEQFF.

J is TRBJ2-1 and V is TRBV6-5, with TRBD2 identical over 13 bases. The junction had 7 bases not matched to a gene; V was cut back by 4 bases and J by 7 bases. CDR1 and CDR2 from the germline V gene are MNHEY and SVGAGI. This CDR3 has 16 amino acids. The CDR3 reads CASSLTGTSGTNEQFF. The CDR3 DNA reads TGTGCCAGCAGTTTGACCGGGACTAGCGGGACGAATGAGCAGTTCTTC.

This chain joins TRBV28 and TRBJ1-2, with D hard to call. V lost 6 bases, J lost 8 bases, and 16 bases lay in between. The CDR3 contains 13 residues. From germline, CDR1 is MDHEN and CDR2 SYDVKM. CDR3 in DNA: TGTGCCAGCAGCGGTGACCTACGCCAGGGCTACACCTTC. Its translation: CASSGDLRQGYTF.

The chain carries TRBV12-5 and TRBJ1-5; no reliable D call. CDR3 size: 11 residues. The germline V and J ends were trimmed by 1 base and 7 bases, with 2 bases remaining between them. Germline-derived CDR1 and CDR2 are LGHNT and FRNRAP. The CDR3 DNA is TGTGCTAGTGGTTTGGACCAGCCCCAGCATTTT. Protein: CASGLDQPQHF. Full variable domain (rest looked up from reference TRBV12-5 and TRBJ1-5): DARVTQTPRHKVTEMGQEVTMRCQPILGHNTVFWYRQTMMQGLELLAYFRNRAPLDDSGMPKDRFSAEMPDATLATLKIQPSEPRDSAVYFCASGLDQPQHFGDGTRLSIL.

V and J are TRBV5-1 and TRBJ2-7; TRBD2 aligns across 9 bases. Germline V gene sequence: CDR1 SGHRS, CDR2 YFSETQ. Germline trimming cut 1 base from V and 5 bases from J; bases unmatched to any gene: 7. The CDR3 consists of 15 residues. The CDR3 loop is CASSLMAGGPDEQYF. The DNA for the CDR3 is TGCGCCAGCAGCTTGATGGCGGGAGGGCCAGACGAGCAGTACTTC.

The V and J genes are TRBV5-1 and TRBJ1-6; D is undetermined. This CDR3 region has 14 residues. Germline lookup yields CDR1 SGHRS and CDR2 YFSETQ. Trimming pared 2 bases from V and 9 bases from J, leaving 12 bases between. For the CDR3, the DNA is TGCGCCAGCAGCTTAACAGTAGATACTTCACCCCTCCACTTT. This translates into CASSLTVDTSPLHF. The full variable domain, completed using reference TRBV5-1 and TRBJ1-6, is KAGVTQTPRYLIKTRGQQVTLSCSPISGHRSVSWYQQTPGQGLQFLFEYFSETQRNKGNFPGRFSGRQFSNSRSEMNVSTLELGDSALYLCASSLTVDTSPLHFGNGTRLTVT.

This clone was observed a few times. This chain uses TRBV27 with TRBJ1-5; tentatively, D is TRBD1 (5 bases). The CDR3 loop spans 13 amino acids. The germline gives CDR1 MNHEY, CDR2 SMNVEV (reference sequence). Trimming took off 6 bases at V and 3 bases at J, with 9 bases between the two ends. For the CDR3, the DNA is TGTGCCAGCAGCCCGACAGTCAATCAGCCCCAGCATTTT. Translated, it gives CASSPTVNQPQHF.

This clone was found once. The chain combines TRBV29-1 with TRBJ2-1; TRBD1 or TRBD2 may be the D gene (7 bases each). CDR3 size: 15 residues. Germline-derived CDR1 and CDR2 are SQVTM and ANQGSEA. V was clipped by 4 bases and J by 5 bases, with 18 bases between them. CDR3 coding DNA: TGCAGCGTTGGATTTGACAGGGAGGGTCACAATGAGCAGTTCTTC. The encoded protein is CSVGFDREGHNEQFF.